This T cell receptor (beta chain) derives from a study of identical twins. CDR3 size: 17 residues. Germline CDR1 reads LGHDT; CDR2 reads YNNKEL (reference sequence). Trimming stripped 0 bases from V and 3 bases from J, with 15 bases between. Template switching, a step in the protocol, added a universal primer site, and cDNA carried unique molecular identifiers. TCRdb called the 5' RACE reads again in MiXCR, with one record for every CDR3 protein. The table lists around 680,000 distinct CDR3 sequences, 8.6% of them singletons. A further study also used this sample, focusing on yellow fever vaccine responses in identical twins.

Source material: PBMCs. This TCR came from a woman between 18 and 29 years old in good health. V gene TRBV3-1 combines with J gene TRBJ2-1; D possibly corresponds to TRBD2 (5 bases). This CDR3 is CASSQDRGSADYNEQFF. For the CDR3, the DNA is TGTGCCAGCAGCCAAGACCGGGGATCAGCGGACTACAATGAGCAGTTCTTC.